These 31 T cell receptor beta chains were sequenced from one sample in a study of control samples from healthy donors and cancer patients. This table comes from immunoSEQ multiplex PCR, and its TCRdb copy is limited to in-frame clones, with some not included. The table includes roughly 130,000 clones, roughly 91% detected once. What was sequenced was PBMCs. The receptors come from a man aged 45-65 years with head and neck cancer.

The chain uses TRBV27 and TRBJ2-7; D possibly corresponds to TRBD2 (6 bases). Germline loops: CDR1 MNHEY, CDR2 SMNVEV (reference sequence). This CDR3 has 16 amino acids. V was shortened by 5 bases and J by 1 base, with 18 bases between the two germline ends. This CDR3 reads CASSLLAATVSYEQYF. The CDR3 DNA follows: TGTGCCAGCAGTCTATTAGCGGCCACCGTTTCCTACGAGCAGTACTTC.

This chain connects TRBV27 to TRBJ1-6, with D uncertain. V was trimmed by 6 bases and J by 0 bases, leaving 9 bases between them. This CDR3 has 15 amino acids. Germline loops: CDR1 MNHEY, CDR2 SMNVEV (reference sequence). The CDR3 DNA reads as TGTGCCAGCAGGTTGTCTAGCTCCTATAATTCACCCCTCCACTTT. Protein sequence: CASRLSSSYNSPLHF.

The V and J genes are TRBV7-9 and TRBJ1-5, with 9 bases fitting TRBD1. Germline V gene lookup returns CDR1 SEHNR and CDR2 FQNEAQ (reference sequence). V shed 5 bases and J 0 bases; nucleotides not matched to a gene: 14. The CDR3 sequence is 19 residues long. The CDR3 region is CASSRGGTGSPYSNQPQHF. CDR3 DNA sequence: TGTGCCAGCAGCCGCGGAGGGACAGGGTCTCCTTATAGCAATCAGCCCCAGCATTTT.

V is TRBV7-2 and J is TRBJ2-1, with a tentative D call TRBD1 (6 bases). Germline V gene sequence: CDR1 SGHTA, CDR2 FQGNSA. The germline V and J ends were trimmed by 1 base and 3 bases, with 13 bases remaining between them. The CDR3 covers 16 residues. CDR3 sequence (DNA): TGTGCCAGCAGCTTAGTAGGGGGTAGGAGCTACAATGAGCAGTTCTTC. Translated: CASSLVGGRSYNEQFF.

The rearrangement links TRBV5-4 to TRBJ1-2; TRBD1 is a possible D gene (6 bases). Germline CDR1 and CDR2: SGHNT and YYREEE (reference sequence). The CDR3 is 13 residues long. Trimming pared 6 bases from V and 6 bases from J, leaving 15 bases between. The CDR3 region is CASNTGRLDGYTF. The DNA of the CDR3 is TGTGCCAGCAACACAGGGAGACTGGATGGCTACACCTTC.

The chain links TRBV19 to TRBJ2-7, with a tentative D call TRBD1 (7 bases). The CDR3 spans 12 residues. V was cut by 5 bases and J by 4 bases, with 9 bases left in between. Germline V gene sequence: CDR1 LNHDA, CDR2 SQIVND (reference sequence). The CDR3 DNA sequence: TGTGCCAGTAGTTCAGGGGGGTACGAGCAGTACTTC. Translation gives CASSSGGYEQYF.

The chain is built from TRBV29-1 and TRBJ2-5; the D gene is possibly TRBD1 (6 bases). Trimming removed 0 bases at V and 9 bases at J, with 20 bases between. From germline, CDR1 is SQVTM and CDR2 ANQGSEA. The CDR3 has 15 residues. CDR3 nucleotide sequence: TGCAGCGTTGAAGAACGGGCAAGCGGTGCAGGGGCCCAGTACTTC. Protein product: CSVEERASGAGAQYF.

The chain carries TRBV9 and TRBJ1-4; 9 nucleotides align to TRBD1. Germline V gene sequence: CDR1 SGDLS, CDR2 YYNGEE. V lost 3 bases and J lost 8; bases outside the gene matches: 2. The CDR3 sequence is 13 residues long. This CDR3 reads CASSGTGEEKLFF. CDR3 nucleotides: TGTGCCAGCAGCGGGACAGGGGAGGAAAAACTGTTTTTT.

CDR3 coding DNA: TGTGCCATCAGTGAGCCGAGGTCTGAACAGCAGTACTTC. It codes for CAISEPRSEQQYF. The rearrangement uses TRBV10-3 and TRBJ2-7; D call uncertain. Germline loops: CDR1 ENHRY, CDR2 SYGVKD. V lost 2 bases to trimming and J lost 8 bases, with 13 bases between them. CDR3 length: 13 residues.

The V and J genes are TRBV6-5 and TRBJ2-1; possibly TRBD1 for D (6 bases). Germline V gene lookup returns CDR1 MNHEY and CDR2 SVGAGI. Trimming took 5 bases from V and 0 from J, leaving 11 bases between them. This CDR3 contains 15 residues. The CDR3 DNA follows: TGTGCCAGCAGTACTACAGGGCTCTCCTACAATGAGCAGTTCTTC. As protein: CASSTTGLSYNEQFF.

This chain uses TRBV5-1 with TRBJ2-7; no clear D gene. The CDR3 consists of 14 residues. Trimming cost V 0 bases and J 4 bases, with 11 bases left between them. Germline V gives CDR1 SGHRS, CDR2 YFSETQ. Written as DNA, the CDR3 is TGCGCCAGCAGCTTGGCTGGGGAATCTTACGAGCAGTACTTC. It codes for CASSLAGESYEQYF.

This chain uses TRBV9 with TRBJ1-6; tentative D call: TRBD1 (5 bases). This CDR3 spans 17 amino acids. The germline gives CDR1 SGDLS, CDR2 YYNGEE. The ends were cut back, 3 bases at V and 7 bases at J, with 20 bases in the middle. This CDR3 reads CASSAGGRGTANSPLHF. The DNA for the CDR3 is TGTGCCAGCAGCGCGGGGGGACGAGGAACAGCCAATTCACCCCTCCACTTT.

V usage is TRBV20-1 and J usage is TRBJ2-3; weak D call: TRBD2 (6 bases). The CDR3 runs to 17 residues. Germline V lookup: CDR1 DFQATT, CDR2 SNEGSKA (reference sequence). The ends were cut back, 3 bases at V and 2 bases at J, with 21 bases in the middle. CDR3 in amino acids: CSASLRGLTSTTDTQYF. The CDR3 DNA reads as TGCAGTGCTAGTCTCCGGGGACTTACTTCAACCACAGATACGCAGTATTTT.

This chain uses TRBV7-9 with TRBJ1-2; no definite D call. Germline values: CDR1 SEHNR, CDR2 FQNEAQ (reference sequence). The V gene lost 5 bases and the J gene lost 4 bases, with 14 bases spanning the gap. The CDR3 loop spans 14 amino acids. The CDR3, as DNA: TGTGCCAGCAGCGCGCCAGGAGGCGCCTATGGCTACACCTTC. It translates to CASSAPGGAYGYTF.

The genes are TRBV7-2 and TRBJ2-1, with D uncertain. Germline V lookup: CDR1 SGHTA, CDR2 FQGNSA. This CDR3 comprises 13 residues. The V and J ends lost 1 base and 10 bases respectively, with 11 bases between them. CDR3 sequence: CASSLGDLREQFF. In DNA, the CDR3 is TGTGCCAGCAGCTTAGGCGACTTGAGAGAGCAGTTCTTC.

This clone showed up just once. V and J are TRBV6-1 and TRBJ1-1; no clear D. V was shortened by 3 bases and J by 8 bases, with 10 bases between the two germline ends. The CDR3 length is 12 residues. The germline gives CDR1 MNHNS, CDR2 SASEGT. This chain's CDR3 is CASSELVGEAFF. Here the CDR3 DNA reads TGTGCCAGCAGTGAGTTGGTGGGGGAAGCTTTCTTT.

V is TRBV6-2 or TRBV6-3 and J is TRBJ1-2; no definite D call. V lost 0 bases and J 9 bases, leaving 17 bases between the germline ends. Germline loops: CDR1 MNHEY, CDR2 SVGEGT. The CDR3 consists of 15 residues. The CDR3 coding sequence is TGTGCCAGCAGTTACTCGAGGAGACGCGTAATCAGCTACACCTTC. Translation gives CASSYSRRRVISYTF.

The V gene is TRBV6-2 or TRBV6-3, the J gene TRBJ1-5; TRBD1 is a possible D gene (5 bases). Trimming left V 2 bases short and J 4 bases short, with 12 bases between. Germline CDR1 is MNHEY and CDR2 is SVGEGT. The CDR3 covers 15 residues. For the CDR3, the DNA is TGTGCCAGCAGTTACACTGGGGGTCGGAATCAGCCCCAGCATTTT. Its translation is CASSYTGGRNQPQHF.

This chain links TRBV6-4 with TRBJ2-1; 10 bases line up with TRBD2. V lost 3 bases and J lost 0; bases outside the gene matches: 2. The CDR3 has 16 residues. Germline CDR1 MRHNA, CDR2 SNTAGT. Written as DNA, the CDR3 is TGTGCCAGCAGTGAGGAGCGGGGGGGCTCCTACAATGAGCAGTTCTTC. Its protein is CASSEERGGSYNEQFF.

J is TRBJ2-5 and V is TRBV19, with no clear D. CDR1 LNHDA and CDR2 SQIVND come from the germline V gene (reference sequence). The CDR3 is 14 amino acids. Trimming stripped 3 bases from V and 3 bases from J, with 11 bases between. DNA for the CDR3: TGTGCCAGTAGTATGGCGGTTACCGAAGAGACCCAGTACTTC. It yields the protein CASSMAVTEETQYF.

This chain connects TRBV6-5 to TRBJ1-5, with TRBD1 matching over 7 bases. The V and J ends lost 6 bases and 6 bases, in that order; junction bases with no gene match: 5. CDR1 is MNHEY, CDR2 SVGAGI, per germline. This CDR3 has 13 amino acids. The CDR3 DNA sequence: TGTGCCAGCAGGCCGGACAGGATTCAGCCCCAGCATTTT. This translates into CASRPDRIQPQHF.

The chain has TRBV4-3 and TRBJ2-1; D perhaps matches TRBD1 (5 bases). V was clipped by 0 bases and J by 0 bases, with 9 bases between them. The CDR3 is 16 residues long. Germline V lookup: CDR1 LGHNA, CDR2 YSLEER. The CDR3 loop is CASSQDQGSSYNEQFF. Written as DNA, the CDR3 is TGCGCCAGCAGCCAAGATCAGGGAAGCTCCTACAATGAGCAGTTCTTC.

V usage is TRBV7-9 and J usage is TRBJ2-7; no clear D gene. Germline V gives CDR1 SEHNR, CDR2 FQNEAQ (reference sequence). The V end was cut by 5 bases, the J end by 3 bases, with 5 bases between. The CDR3 runs to 11 residues. In DNA form, the CDR3 reads TGTGCCAGCAGCCTAGACTACGAGCAGTACTTC. Its protein product is CASSLDYEQYF.

The rearrangement joins TRBV19 to TRBJ1-2, with D possibly being TRBD1 (5 bases). Germline V lookup: CDR1 LNHDA, CDR2 SQIVND (reference sequence). V was cut by 5 bases and J by 6 bases, with 16 bases left in between. The CDR3 covers 14 residues. Here the CDR3 DNA reads TGTGCCAGTAGTCCAACCGGGGCACGGCATGGCTACACCTTC. This translates into CASSPTGARHGYTF.

The chain is built from TRBV2 and TRBJ2-7, with 7 bases matching TRBD1. This CDR3 comprises 15 residues. Germline CDR1 reads SNHLY; CDR2 reads FYNNEI. The ends lost 5 bases at V and 3 bases at J; junction bases unmatched: 10. Here the CDR3 reads CASSFPGTAGYEQYF. CDR3 coding DNA: TGTGCCAGCAGTTTTCCCGGGACAGCAGGCTACGAGCAGTACTTC.

The chain has TRBV3-1 (or the pseudogene TRBV3-2) and TRBJ2-6; D is undetermined. This CDR3 comprises 14 residues. Germline V gene data show CDR1 as LGHDT and CDR2 as YNNKEL (reference sequence). Trimming pared 4 bases from V and 0 bases from J, leaving 4 bases between. The DNA of the CDR3 is TGTGCCAGCAGCCCCGTCTCTGGGGCCAACGTCCTGACTTTC. This encodes CASSPVSGANVLTF.

With respect to this clone: The identical CDR3 is also encoded by other nucleotide sequences in the sample. The chain carries TRBV30 and TRBJ1-2, with TRBD1 as a possible D gene (5 bases). Germline V CDR1 and CDR2: GTSNPN, SVGIG (reference sequence). Trimming removed 2 bases from V and 2 bases from J, with 9 bases in between. This CDR3 has 13 amino acids. The CDR3 reads CAWSLAGNYGYTF. In nucleotides, the CDR3 is TGTGCCTGGAGTCTAGCAGGGAACTATGGCTACACCTTC.

The rearrangement links TRBV6-5 to TRBJ1-1, with TRBD1 matching over 7 bases. The germline V gene encodes CDR1 MNHEY and CDR2 SVGAGI. The CDR3 is 11 amino acids. Trimming took 7 bases from V and 10 from J; bases not matched to a gene: 6. The CDR3 DNA sequence: TGTGCCAGCATTCTGGACAGGCGAGCTTTCTTT. Amino acid sequence: CASILDRRAFF.

V and J are TRBV19 and TRBJ1-3; TRBD1 might be the D (6 bases). With 2 bases removed from V and 0 bases from J, the gap between germline ends came to 11 bases. CDR3 length: 16 residues. In germline, CDR1 is LNHDA, CDR2 SQIVND (reference sequence). In nucleotides, the CDR3 is TGTGCCAGTAGTATACCGGGGGCAAGCTCTGGAAACACCATATATTTT. This translates into CASSIPGASSGNTIYF.

V gene TRBV12-3 or TRBV12-4 combines with J gene TRBJ2-2; a weak D match, TRBD2 (5 bases). The CDR3 is 13 residues long. V was shortened by 5 bases and J by 7 bases, with 11 bases between the two germline ends. Written as DNA, the CDR3 is TGTGCCAGCAGTAAGCCGGACTTCGGGGAGCTGTTTTTT. Translated, it gives CASSKPDFGELFF.

CDR3 loop: CASSFGPNEKLFF. In DNA, the CDR3 is TGTGCCAGCAGCTTTGGGCCTAATGAAAAACTGTTTTTT. The chain carries TRBV11-1 and TRBJ1-4; D remains unclear. Germline CDR1 and CDR2: SGHAT and FQDESV (reference sequence). The CDR3 consists of 13 residues. Trimming removed 3 bases at V and 3 bases at J, with 5 bases between.